The rows below give T cell receptor beta chains drawn from one sample of a study of T cell clones after liver transplantation. Sequencing used immunoSEQ multiplex PCR; TCRdb keeps in-frame clones, though not all of them. The table has 85,000 to 130,000 clones, approximately 85% seen once. Sequencing was performed on CD4+ T cells from blood, taken before liver transplant. Receptors originate from a human donor who received a liver transplant. Both conserved end residues are part of each CDR3. The D gene is left open where the match is weak. A row's size may be missing; if present it is once, few, many or a size class.

>TRBD1|TRBJ1-2|.|TRBV6-5
CASRMDRLRGYTF
TGTGCCAGCAGAATGGACAGGCTTCGTGGCTACACCTTC
>.|TRBJ1-4|once|TRBV15
CATSRDLIGTGEKLFF
TGTGCCACCAGCAGAGATCTCATAGGGACCGGCGAAAAACTGTTTTTT
>.|TRBJ2-1|.|TRBV19
CASSSEATGSYNEQFF
TGTGCCAGTAGCTCCGAGGCTACGGGGTCCTACAATGAGCAGTTCTTC
>TRBD1|TRBJ1-1|.|TRBV5-1
CASSLAQGAARITEAFF
TGCGCCAGCAGCTTGGCTCAGGGGGCAGCGAGGATCACTGAAGCTTTCTTT
>.|TRBJ1-1|.|TRBV21-1
CASSKAKAMNTEAFF
TGTGCCAGCAGCAAAGCTAAGGCCATGAACACTGAAGCTTTCTTT
>.|TRBJ2-7|.|TRBV29-1
CSVRPGSYEQYF
TGCAGCGTTCGGCCGGGGTCCTACGAGCAGTACTTC
>.|TRBJ1-2|few|TRBV28
CASSLEEYTF
TGTGCCAGCAGCTTAGAGGAGTACACCTTC
>TRBD1|TRBJ2-2|.|TRBV6-5
CASRGTANTGELFF
TGTGCCAGCAGAGGGACAGCGAACACCGGGGAGCTGTTTTTT
>TRBD2|TRBJ2-2|.|TRBV28
CASSQTSGRAGELFF
TGTGCCAGCAGCCAGACTAGCGGGAGGGCCGGGGAGCTGTTTTTT
>.|TRBJ1-1|.|TRBV28
CASSSQGPEAFF
TGTGCCAGCAGTTCCCAGGGACCTGAAGCTTTCTTT
>.|TRBJ2-3|.|TRBV27
CASSLGWGGGTDTQYF
TGTGCCAGCAGTTTAGGGTGGGGTGGGGGGACAGATACGCAGTATTTT
>.|TRBJ2-3|.|TRBV6-1
CASRQVASSTDTQYF
TGTGCCAGCAGACAAGTAGCGTCTAGCACAGATACGCAGTATTTT
>.|TRBJ1-5|once|TRBV28
CASSFRLGWGQPQHF
TGTGCCAGCAGTTTTAGGCTTGGTTGGGGCCAGCCCCAGCATTTT
>TRBD2|TRBJ2-7|.|TRBV6-5
CASRGLAGEGEQYF
TGTGCCAGCAGGGGACTAGCGGGAGAGGGTGAGCAGTACTTC
>.|TRBJ1-1|.|TRBV6-5
CASSTRDINTEAFF
TGTGCCAGCAGTACCCGGGACATAAACACTGAAGCTTTCTTT
>TRBD1|TRBJ1-1|few|TRBV19
CATVPGQSWYTEAFF
TGTGCCACAGTCCCGGGACAGTCCTGGTACACTGAAGCTTTCTTT
>.|TRBJ1-4|.|TRBV7-2
CASSPPGGLTNEKLFF
TGTGCCAGCAGCCCCCCCGGGGGATTAACTAATGAAAAACTGTTTTTT
>TRBD2|TRBJ2-3|.|TRBV7-3
CASSLIAGVADTQYF
TGTGCCAGCAGCTTGATAGCGGGAGTAGCAGATACGCAGTATTTT
>TRBD2|TRBJ2-7|.|TRBV2
CASSADLAGSEQYF
TGTGCCAGCAGCGCAGACCTAGCGGGAAGTGAGCAGTACTTC
>TRBD2|TRBJ2-1|.|TRBV5-1
CASSSSGTTYNEQFF
TGCGCCAGCAGCTCTTCCGGGACTACCTACAATGAGCAGTTCTTC
>TRBD2|TRBJ2-3|few|TRBV2
CASSLKLAGDQYF
TGTGCCAGCAGCCTTAAACTAGCGGGAGATCAGTATTTT
>.|TRBJ2-2|few|TRBV5-1
CASSPGATNTGELFF
TGCGCCAGCAGCCCGGGAGCCACGAACACCGGGGAGCTGTTTTTT
>.|TRBJ1-5|.|TRBV5-1
CASRVAAVNQPQHF
TGCGCCAGCAGGGTCGCGGCAGTCAATCAGCCCCAGCATTTT
>.|TRBJ1-3|.|TRBV4-2
CASSQDSLGGVASGNTIYF
TGTGCCAGCAGCCAAGATTCCCTCGGGGGGGTCGCCTCTGGAAACACCATATATTTT
>TRBD2|TRBJ2-1|once|TRBV25-1
CASSVSLAGVYEQFF
TGTGCCAGCAGTGTCTCACTAGCGGGAGTGTATGAGCAGTTCTTC
>TRBD2|TRBJ2-2|once|TRBV27
CASGPREDTGELFF
TGTGCCTCCGGGCCGCGGGAGGACACCGGGGAGCTGTTTTTT
>TRBD1|TRBJ2-1|.|TRBV5-1
CASSETGWDEQFF
TGCGCCAGCAGCGAGACAGGGTGGGATGAGCAGTTCTTC
>.|TRBJ1-5|.|TRBV7-8
CASSFIFGGNRVSNQPQHF
TGTGCCAGCAGCTTTATTTTTGGAGGGAACAGGGTCAGCAATCAGCCCCAGCATTTT
>.|TRBJ1-3|.|TRBV19
CASSFLGAGNTIYF
TGTGCCAGTAGTTTTCTGGGGGCTGGAAACACCATATATTTT
>.|TRBJ1-3|.|TRBV6-1
CASSEAGLFGGNTIYF
TGTGCCAGCAGTGAAGCGGGACTTTTTGGAGGAAACACCATATATTTT
>.|TRBJ1-1|.|TRBV29-1
CSVETENTEAFF
TGCAGCGTTGAAACGGAAAACACTGAAGCTTTCTTT
>.|TRBJ2-7|.|TRBV30
CAWSYSGHYYEQYF
TGTGCCTGGAGTTACTCCGGACACTACTACGAGCAGTACTTC